The entry that follows covers one T cell receptor beta chain sequence. What it recognizes is unknown. This specimen belongs to a study of T cells in localized non-small cell lung cancer. Germline assignment: CDR1 SGHVS and CDR2 FQNEAQ. This CDR3 contains 15 residues. With 5 bases removed from V and 6 bases from J, the gap between germline ends came to 20 bases. Findings of the study overall: Among the top 100 tumor clones, a median about 57 appeared in adjacent lung.

Assay used: immunoSEQ multiplex PCR; TCRdb lists only in-frame clones, some missing. The sample carries approximately 150,000 clones, around 89% recorded once. The gene calls are TRBV7-8 and TRBJ2-7, with D perhaps TRBD2 (8 bases). The TCR comes from a female donor at least 60 years old with stage I lung adenocarcinoma. The starting material was peripheral blood, obtained before any cancer treatment. Here the CDR3 DNA reads TGTGCCAGCAGCGTAGAGCGGGAGAGGGGGCTCGAGCAGTACTTC. This gives the protein CASSVERERGLEQYF.